The clone carrying this TCR beta chain was seen a single time. Its target is unknown. Germline V CDR1 and CDR2: SGHTA, FQGTGA. V shed 1 base and J shed 2 bases, with 11 bases lying between them. This CDR3 has 15 residues. Only CD45RO-negative cells positively selected for CCR7 counted as naive CD8 cells, so terminally differentiated effector memory CD45RA+ cells were excluded. Donors comprised only Caucasian adults living in Nashville, Tennessee. TCRdb's copy holds only in-frame clones and misses some; the assay was immunoSEQ multiplex PCR. This table has about 2.1 million clones, 80% to 95% appearing once. The sample originates from a study of shared clonotypes between healthy human individuals. At the level of the study: CD4 naive and CD4 memory each took three plates per donor, while CD8 naive took two and CD8 memory one.

Findings and limits, study-wide: Compared with clonotypes that all four donors shared, non-shared clonotypes had lower generation probabilities. On the whole, naive subsets had larger estimated richness than memory subsets had.

V is TRBV7-3 and J is TRBJ2-5, with D possibly TRBD1 on 6 matching bases. The specimen was naive CD8+ T cells from PBMCs. This sequence was found in a man aged 18 to 35 in good health. Some clones in this sample may be carry-over from other donors' samples. CDR3 protein: CASSLIGGEQETQYF. CDR3 sequence (DNA): TGTGCCAGCAGCTTAATAGGGGGAGAGCAAGAGACCCAGTACTTC.